Included here is one T cell receptor beta chain sequence, with context. Its antigen is as yet unknown. The CDR3 has 17 amino acids. Looked up from germline, CDR1 is SGHAT and CDR2 is FQNNGV. The trim removed 1 base at V and 0 bases at J, leaving 5 bases unmatched. Libraries were prepared by immunoSEQ multiplex PCR; TCRdb keeps only in-frame clonotypes and omits some of them. The profile covers some 18,000 clones, with roughly 65% appearing a single time and nearly 3.5% taken by the ten largest. This record belongs to a study of Tregs in tolerant kidney transplant recipients. Study background: CD4+CD25+CD127- cells came from approximately three-day belatacept mixed lymphocyte reactions, some with approximately five-day graft donor restimulation. Antibodies separated recipient from donor cells. Study observations and caveats: Biological reproducibility was not directly addressed in this study. Activated donor B cell expansion appeared to reveal the most relevant donor-specific TCRbeta repertoire.

The chain is built from TRBV11-2 and TRBJ2-3; 9 bases line up with TRBD2. The sequence was collected from a human donor in good health. The sample taken for sequencing was Tregs from blood cultured with allogeneic cells. CDR3 bases: TGTGCCAGCAGCTTAGGCGGGGGGGTCGCTAGCACAGATACGCAGTATTTT. This gives the protein CASSLGGGVASTDTQYF.